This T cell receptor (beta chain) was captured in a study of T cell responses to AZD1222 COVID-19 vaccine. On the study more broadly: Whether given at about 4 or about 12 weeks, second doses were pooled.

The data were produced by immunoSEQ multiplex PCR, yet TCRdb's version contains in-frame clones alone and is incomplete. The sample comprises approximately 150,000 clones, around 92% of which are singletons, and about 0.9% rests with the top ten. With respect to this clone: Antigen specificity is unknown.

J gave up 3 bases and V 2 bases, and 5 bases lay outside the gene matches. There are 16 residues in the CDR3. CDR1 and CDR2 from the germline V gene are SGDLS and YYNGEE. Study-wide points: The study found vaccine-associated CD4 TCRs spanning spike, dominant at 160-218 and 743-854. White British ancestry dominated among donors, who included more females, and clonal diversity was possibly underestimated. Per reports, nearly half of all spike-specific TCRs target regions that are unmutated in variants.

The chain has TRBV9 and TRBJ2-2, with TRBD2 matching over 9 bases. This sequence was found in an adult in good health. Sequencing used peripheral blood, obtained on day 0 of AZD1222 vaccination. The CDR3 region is CASSVGSGGYTGELFF. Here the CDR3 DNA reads TGTGCCAGCAGCGTTGGGAGCGGGGGGTACACCGGGGAGCTGTTTTTT.